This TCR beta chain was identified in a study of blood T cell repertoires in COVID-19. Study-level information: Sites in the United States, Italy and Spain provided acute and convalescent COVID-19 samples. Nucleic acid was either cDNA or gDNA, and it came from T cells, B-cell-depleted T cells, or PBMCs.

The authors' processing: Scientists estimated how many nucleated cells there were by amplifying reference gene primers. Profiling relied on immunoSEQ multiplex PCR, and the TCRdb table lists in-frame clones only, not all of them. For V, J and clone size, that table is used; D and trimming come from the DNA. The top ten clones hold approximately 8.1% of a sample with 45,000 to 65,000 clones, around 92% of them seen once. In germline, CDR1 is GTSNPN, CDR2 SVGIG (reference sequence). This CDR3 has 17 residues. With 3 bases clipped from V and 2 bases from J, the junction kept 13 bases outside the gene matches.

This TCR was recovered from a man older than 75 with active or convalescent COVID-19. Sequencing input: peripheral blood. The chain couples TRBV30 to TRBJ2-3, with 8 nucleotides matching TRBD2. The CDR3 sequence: CAWRQKPSSGHTDTQYF. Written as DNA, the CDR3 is TGTGCCTGGAGACAAAAACCCTCTAGCGGGCACACAGATACGCAGTATTTT. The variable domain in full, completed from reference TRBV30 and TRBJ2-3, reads SQTIHQWPATLVQPVGSPLSLECTVEGTSNPNLYWYRQAAGRGLQLLFYSVGIGQISSEVPQNLSASRPQDRQFILSSKKLLLSDSGFYLCAWRQKPSSGHTDTQYFGPGTRLTVL.